The 32 T cell receptor beta chains presented below share a single source sample, sequenced in a study of regulatory T cells in long-lasting Graves disease. Arm-PCR with iRepertoire HTBI primers amplified the CDR3 regions for these TCR beta libraries. TCRdb reprocessed the multiplex PCR reads with MiXCR, giving one entry per CDR3 protein. Among about 560,000 distinct CDR3 sequences listed, approximately 16% were seen once. Time point defined: newly diagnosed GD, antithyroid drugs for less than 3 months. The authors made the TCR library using RNA they extracted from PBMCs. Separately, the same data were catalogued under a study of T cells in Graves' hyperthyroidism and ophthalmopathy.

The sample here was peripheral blood mononuclear cells (PBMCs), taken at new diagnosis, from a patient treated with antithyroid drugs. All receptors come from a man aged 18 to 29 with Graves disease.

This clonotype was counted a few times. The chain links TRBV2 to TRBJ1-3; no clear D. Trimming took off 6 bases at V and 4 bases at J, with 4 bases between the two ends. The CDR3 loop spans 11 amino acids. Germline V lookup: CDR1 SNHLY, CDR2 FYNNEI. Here the CDR3 DNA reads TGTGCCAGCAGGACAGGAAACACCATATATTTT. Encoded protein: CASRTGNTIYF.

The chain uses TRBV12-3 or TRBV12-4 and TRBJ2-7, with 12 bases lining up with TRBD2. Germline trimming cut 0 bases from V and 4 bases from J; bases unmatched to any gene: 7. The CDR3 extends over 17 amino acids. In DNA, the CDR3 is TGTGCCAGCAGTTTAGCGGGACTAGCGGGTAGGGCGTACGAGCAGTACTTC. Translated, it gives CASSLAGLAGRAYEQYF.

This clonotype showed up many times. This chain uses TRBV20-1 with TRBJ2-1; D perhaps matches TRBD2 (6 bases). Trimming shortened V by 5 bases and J by 3 bases, and 11 bases separated the two germline ends. The CDR3 contains 13 residues. Germline CDR1 DFQATT, CDR2 SNEGSKA (reference sequence). The CDR3 here is CSAPGEIYNEQFF. Written as DNA, the CDR3 is TGCAGTGCTCCGGGAGAGATCTACAATGAGCAGTTCTTC.

As to this clonotype: A much bigger clone sits one base away, suggesting this may be a read error. The rearrangement links TRBV2 to TRBJ2-7; 10 nucleotides align to TRBD2. The CDR3 length is 14 residues. Germline V gene data show CDR1 as SNHLY and CDR2 as FYNNEI. The junction had 4 bases not matched to a gene; V was cut back by 3 bases and J by 5 bases. CDR3 in amino acids: CASSDASGSHEQYF. CDR3 bases: TGTGCCAGCAGTGATGCTAGCGGGAGCCACGAGCAGTACTTC. The variable domain in full, with the rest retrieved from reference TRBV2 and TRBJ2-7, is EPEVTQTPSHQVTQMGQEVILRCVPISNHLYFYWYRQILGQKVEFLVSFYNNEISEKSEIFDDQFSVERPDGSNFTLKIRSTKLEDSAMYFCASSDASGSHEQYFGPGTRLTVT.

This clonotype was recorded at least ten times. This chain uses TRBV29-1 with TRBJ2-7; a possible D gene is TRBD2 (5 bases). This CDR3 has 12 residues. V lost 7 bases and J lost 8, with 18 bases in between. Germline CDR1 is SQVTM and CDR2 is ANQGSEA. This CDR3 is CSGEGRNGQQYF. The CDR3 bases are TGCAGCGGGGAAGGGAGAAACGGTCAGCAGTACTTC.

On this clonotype itself: Because the CDR3 is missing its conserved closing phenylalanine or tryptophan, this is likely a read error. For the CDR3, the DNA is TGCGCCAGCAGTAGGGGGACAGAATTCTACGAGCAGTACTCC. Translated: CASSRGTEFYEQYS. The chain employs TRBV10-2 and TRBJ2-7, with TRBD1 matching over 7 bases. The CDR3 totals 14 residues. Germline-derived CDR1 and CDR2 are WSHSY and SAAADI. With V trimmed by 5 bases and J by 3 bases, 7 bases remained unmatched.

This chain uses TRBV27 with TRBJ1-2; TRBD1 aligns across 7 bases. Per the germline V gene, CDR1 is MNHEY and CDR2 is SMNVEV (reference sequence). V was clipped by 4 bases and J by 6 bases; unmatched bases: 11. The CDR3 is 15 amino acids. The CDR3, as DNA: TGTGCCAGCAGTTCCGGTTTCCGGGACAGCGATGGCTACACCTTC. Encoded protein: CASSSGFRDSDGYTF.

This clonotype was counted a few times. Given a much more abundant clone one base away, this may be a read error. CDR3 residues: CSVEEMNTDTQYF. The CDR3 nucleotides read TGCAGCGTTGAAGAGATGAACACAGATACGCAGTATTTT. V gene TRBV29-1 combines with J gene TRBJ2-3; D unclear. Germline V gives CDR1 SQVTM, CDR2 ANQGSEA. Between the trimmed V and J ends, which lost 0 bases and 2 bases, there was a span of 6 bases. This CDR3 comprises 13 residues.

This clonotype has more than one count but fewer than ten. The chain couples TRBV20-1 to TRBJ2-5; 8 nucleotides line up with TRBD1. The CDR3 length is 13 residues. Germline CDR1 reads DFQATT; CDR2 reads SNEGSKA (reference sequence). V shed 5 bases and J 1 base; nucleotides not matched to a gene: 3. CDR3 sequence: CSAFDRGQETQYF. In DNA, the CDR3 is TGCAGTGCTTTTGACAGGGGCCAAGAGACCCAGTACTTC.

The rearrangement joins TRBV7-2 to TRBJ2-1; D may match TRBD1 or TRBD2 (5 bases each). The CDR3 extends over 16 amino acids. CDR1 is SGHTA, CDR2 FQGNSA, per germline. Trimming stripped 1 base from V and 6 bases from J, with 16 bases between. CDR3 loop: CASSLDGAAASNEQFF. For the CDR3, the DNA is TGTGCCAGCAGCTTAGACGGGGCAGCCGCGAGCAATGAGCAGTTCTTC. Using reference TRBV7-2 and TRBJ2-1 for the parts outside the CDR3, the full variable domain is GAGVSQSPSNKVTEKGKDVELRCDPISGHTALYWYRQSLGQGLEFLIYFQGNSAPDKSGLPSDRFSAERTGGSVSTLTIQRTQQEDSAVYLCASSLDGAAASNEQFFGPGTRLTVL.

This clonotype was seen at least ten times. V and J are TRBV20-1 and TRBJ2-1; D gene uncertain. V was pared by 3 bases and J by 10 bases, with 13 bases between. The CDR3 extends over 12 amino acids. Germline values: CDR1 DFQATT, CDR2 SNEGSKA (reference sequence). The CDR3 nucleotides are TGCAGTGCTAGTGGCCAGGCCAGGGAGCAGTTCTTC. Translated: CSASGQAREQFF.

The V call is TRBV5-1, the J call TRBJ2-5; D is uncertain. Germline V lookup: CDR1 SGHRS, CDR2 YFSETQ. This CDR3 has 16 amino acids. The V end was cut by 4 bases, the J end by 2 bases, with 18 bases between. The CDR3, as DNA: TGCGCCAGCAGCCCCACCCCAAGTTCGATACAAGAGACCCAGTACTTC. It encodes CASSPTPSSIQETQYF.

This clonotype showed up many times. This chain joins TRBV20-1 and TRBJ1-4, with D uncertain. Trimming left V 0 bases short and J 0 bases short, with 11 bases between. The CDR3 loop spans 16 amino acids. Germline assignment: CDR1 DFQATT and CDR2 SNEGSKA (reference sequence). CDR3 coding DNA: TGCAGTGCTAGAGATCTCGGGGAAGCAACTAATGAAAAACTGTTTTTT. It specifies CSARDLGEATNEKLFF.

This sequence joins TRBV9 and TRBJ2-1; 8 bases align to TRBD2. Trimming cost V 4 bases and J 4 bases; bases outside gene matches: 7. The CDR3 is 15 amino acids. From germline, CDR1 is SGDLS and CDR2 YYNGEE. The CDR3 reads CASSRGGEWYNEQFF. DNA of the CDR3: TGTGCCAGCAGCCGGGGGGGGGAGTGGTACAATGAGCAGTTCTTC.

This clonotype has a count of ten or more. This chain links TRBV6-5 with TRBJ2-7; no definite D call. The V and J ends lost 4 bases and 3 bases respectively, with 10 bases between them. This CDR3 comprises 13 residues. Germline-derived CDR1 and CDR2 are MNHEY and SVGAGI. DNA of the CDR3: TGTGCCAGCAGTTCACGTTCGATCTACGAGCAGTACTTC. It translates to CASSSRSIYEQYF.

This clonotype was counted ten times or more. This chain uses TRBV2 with TRBJ1-1, with 9 bases that match TRBD1. Germline V gene lookup returns CDR1 SNHLY and CDR2 FYNNEI. The CDR3 contains 14 residues. Losses at the gene ends were 6 bases for V and 5 bases for J; bases not matched to a gene: 7. The CDR3: CASRGDRVGTEAFF. DNA for the CDR3: TGTGCCAGCAGAGGGGACAGGGTTGGGACTGAAGCTTTCTTT. The full variable domain, with the rest looked up from reference TRBV2 and TRBJ1-1, is EPEVTQTPSHQVTQMGQEVILRCVPISNHLYFYWYRQILGQKVEFLVSFYNNEISEKSEIFDDQFSVERPDGSNFTLKIRSTKLEDSAMYFCASRGDRVGTEAFFGQGTRLTVV.

This clonotype was seen many times. This chain uses TRBV11-2 with TRBJ2-7; the D is unclear. Germline lookup yields CDR1 SGHAT and CDR2 FQNNGV. The CDR3 loop spans 16 amino acids. Deletions cut 3 bases from V and 3 bases from J, with 18 bases between. DNA for the CDR3: TGTGCCAGCAGCTTGCAAGGCTCAATTCCCCGCTACGAGCAGTACTTC. Encoded protein: CASSLQGSIPRYEQYF. Looking up the rest from reference TRBV11-2 and TRBJ2-7 gives the full variable domain: EAGVAQSPRYKIIEKRQSVAFWCNPISGHATLYWYQQILGQGPKLLIQFQNNGVVDDSQLPKDRFSAERLKGVDSTLKIQPAKLEDSAVYLCASSLQGSIPRYEQYFGPGTRLTVT.

This clonotype showed up many times. The chain couples TRBV27 to TRBJ2-7, with 8 nucleotides matching TRBD2. CDR3 length equals 14 residues. V shed 7 bases, J shed 1 base, and the junction held 6 bases outside the gene matches. The germline CDR1 and CDR2 sequences are MNHEY and SMNVEV (reference sequence). The CDR3 loop reads CASTRSGGSYEQYF. The CDR3, as DNA: TGTGCCAGCACCCGAAGCGGGGGTTCCTACGAGCAGTACTTC.

Of note for this clonotype: A read error is likely here: a far larger clone is one base away. The CDR3 end shows no conserved phenylalanine or tryptophan, and so a read error is likely. This rearrangement joins TRBV7-2 to TRBJ2-5; 10 nucleotides match TRBD2. In germline, CDR1 is SGHTA, CDR2 FQGNSA. With V trimmed by 5 bases and J by 5 bases, 11 bases remained unmatched. This CDR3 spans 16 amino acids. CDR3 region: CASSRLQREGSETQYL. DNA of the CDR3: TGTGCCAGCAGCCGTCTCCAGCGGGAGGGTTCGGAGACCCAGTACCTC.

This clonotype appeared many times. The junction departs from the called germline gene at one end, perhaps through a read error. This sequence joins TRBV7-3 and TRBJ1-1; D may be TRBD1 (5 bases). This CDR3 spans 15 amino acids. Per germline, CDR1 SGHTA and CDR2 FQGTGA. DNA of the CDR3: TGTGCCAGCAGTTTAATTCCAGGGAGGGACACTGAAGCTTTCTTT. Its protein is CASSLIPGRDTEAFF.

This rearrangement joins TRBV30 to TRBJ1-3; possible D gene TRBD1, 5 bases. V was shortened by 3 bases and J by 8 bases, with 14 bases between the two germline ends. This CDR3 comprises 13 residues. The germline CDR1 and CDR2 sequences are GTSNPN and SVGIG (reference sequence). CDR3 sequence (DNA): TGTGCCTGGAGGCAGGGCCTAGGACACACCATATATTTT. It is translated as CAWRQGLGHTIYF.

This clonotype has a handful of counts. The chain carries TRBV5-1 and TRBJ2-7; a possible D gene is TRBD2 (6 bases). The V gene lost 4 bases and the J gene lost 3 bases, with 17 bases spanning the gap. Germline loops: CDR1 SGHRS, CDR2 YFSETQ. The CDR3 is made up of 15 amino acids. This chain's CDR3 is CASSPVSGVCYEQYF. In nucleotides, the CDR3 is TGCGCCAGCAGCCCCGTGTCGGGAGTTTGCTACGAGCAGTACTTC.

This clonotype was observed at least ten times. The chain is built from TRBV7-8 and TRBJ1-4, with 8 bases identical to TRBD1. This CDR3 comprises 15 residues. Germline V gene data show CDR1 as SGHVS and CDR2 as FQNEAQ. Losses at the gene ends were 1 base for V and 8 bases for J; bases not matched to a gene: 6. Here the CDR3 reads CASSLGTGFLEKLFF. DNA for the CDR3: TGTGCCAGCAGCTTAGGGACAGGGTTTCTCGAAAAACTGTTTTTT.

This clonotype has a count of ten or more. The chain joins TRBV11-2 to TRBJ2-5, with 11 bases that match TRBD1. The CDR3 runs to 15 residues. Germline assignment: CDR1 SGHAT and CDR2 FQNNGV. Losses at the gene ends were 7 bases for V and 4 bases for J; bases not matched to a gene: 8. The CDR3 sequence: CASTRDRGSGETQYF. CDR3 DNA sequence: TGTGCCAGCACCCGGGACAGGGGGAGTGGAGAGACCCAGTACTTC.

The V and J genes are TRBV20-1 and TRBJ2-2, with TRBD2 matching over 14 bases. The germline V gene encodes CDR1 DFQATT and CDR2 SNEGSKA (reference sequence). J was trimmed by 6 bases and V by 0 bases; bases with no gene match: 9. The CDR3 spans 18 residues. The CDR3 DNA reads TGCAGTGCTAGAGATATGGGGACTAGCGGGAGAGGGGCCGGGGAGCTGTTTTTT. Amino acid sequence: CSARDMGTSGRGAGELFF.

This clonotype was found many times. The V gene is TRBV5-1, the J gene TRBJ2-3, with D maybe TRBD2 (6 bases). Trimming pared 4 bases from V and 4 bases from J, leaving 10 bases between. From germline, CDR1 is SGHRS and CDR2 YFSETQ. This CDR3 has 13 residues. The CDR3 loop is CASSPEGSDTQYF. The DNA of the CDR3 is TGCGCCAGCAGCCCGGAGGGGTCAGATACGCAGTATTTT.

V usage is TRBV27 and J usage is TRBJ2-2, with a weak D call TRBD2 (5 bases). Germline CDR1 is MNHEY and CDR2 is SMNVEV (reference sequence). V lost 6 bases and J 6 bases, leaving 20 bases between the germline ends. This CDR3 has 16 residues. CDR3 residues: CASSRLGGSPPGELFF. The CDR3 nucleotides are TGTGCCAGCAGCAGACTGGGTGGGAGCCCTCCCGGGGAGCTGTTTTTT.

The chain recombines TRBV20-1 with TRBJ2-7; no definite D call. V was pared by 0 bases and J by 7 bases, with 10 bases between. The CDR3 consists of 12 residues. In germline, CDR1 is DFQATT, CDR2 SNEGSKA (reference sequence). The CDR3 coding sequence is TGCAGTGCTAGAGAGGGCGCTAGGGAGCAGTACTTC. Translated: CSAREGAREQYF.

This clonotype was seen a handful of times. This chain links TRBV27 with TRBJ2-5; the D gene could be TRBD1 or TRBD2 (5 bases each). Trimming removed 6 bases at V and 5 bases at J, with 16 bases between. This CDR3 has 14 amino acids. Germline CDR1 is MNHEY and CDR2 is SMNVEV (reference sequence). Written as DNA, the CDR3 is TGTGCCAGCAGACCTCAGAGGGGCGGTGAGACCCAGTACTTC. Its translation is CASRPQRGGETQYF.

About this clonotype itself: Given a much more abundant clone one base away, this may be a read error. The gene calls are TRBV9 and TRBJ2-7; 8 nucleotides agree with TRBD1. The CDR3 contains 14 residues. The J segment lost 6 bases and the V segment lost 0 bases, leaving 5 bases of the junction unmatched. The V gene's germline CDR1 is SGDLS and CDR2 YYNGEE. CDR3 nucleotides: TGTGCCAGCAGCGTAGGACAGGGGATTTCCGAGCAGTACTTC. It translates to CASSVGQGISEQYF. Supplemented by reference TRBV9 and TRBJ2-7, the full variable domain reads DSGVTQTPKHLITATGQRVTLRCSPRSGDLSVYWYQQSLDQGLQFLIQYYNGEERAKGNILERFSAQQFPDLHSELNLSSLELGDSALYFCASSVGQGISEQYFGPGTRLTVT.

This clonotype showed up many times. The chain employs TRBV30 and TRBJ1-2; possible D gene TRBD1, 6 bases. Germline V lookup: CDR1 GTSNPN, CDR2 SVGIG (reference sequence). The CDR3 totals 15 residues. Trimming left V 4 bases short and J 8 bases short, with 23 bases between. The CDR3 DNA reads as TGTGCCTGGACTCTTTGGGCGGGGGGCCGGGGCGGCTACACCTTC. It is translated as CAWTLWAGGRGGYTF.

This chain joins TRBV10-1 and TRBJ2-7; either TRBD1 or TRBD2 may supply D (5 bases each). This CDR3 contains 16 residues. Germline V gene sequence: CDR1 WNHNN, CDR2 SYGVQD (reference sequence). Trimming removed 3 bases from V and 3 bases from J, with 18 bases in between. CDR3 loop: CASSEGTAEWGYEQYF. CDR3 sequence (DNA): TGCGCCAGCAGTGAAGGGACGGCAGAATGGGGCTACGAGCAGTACTTC.